The 23 T cell receptor beta chains in this list originate from one sample, sequenced in a study of radiotherapy plus CTLA-4 blockade in lung cancer. TCRdb's copy holds only in-frame clones and misses some; the assay was immunoSEQ multiplex PCR. The top ten clones hold roughly 9.8% of a sample with some 73,000 clones, roughly 80% of them seen once. This sample comprised peripheral blood, obtained from a patient treated with radiotherapy plus ipilimumab. Every receptor here comes from a human donor with non-small cell lung cancer whose response to radiotherapy plus ipilimumab could not be evaluated.

As concerns this clone: At one of its ends the junction is not consistent with the germline gene, which may arise from a read error. The chain recombines TRBV6-5 with TRBJ2-4; D is unclear. There are 14 residues in the CDR3. Germline CDR1 reads MNHEY; CDR2 reads SVGAGI. The DNA for the CDR3 is TGTGCCGGCAGTTACTCTGCAGAACCAAACATTCAGTACTTC. Amino acid sequence: CAGSYSAEPNIQYF.

The chain couples TRBV5-4 to TRBJ2-3; 7 nucleotides match TRBD1. Germline V gives CDR1 SGHNT, CDR2 YYREEE (reference sequence). The CDR3 spans 16 residues. J lost 4 bases, V lost 0 bases, and 8 bases had no gene match. CDR3 sequence reads: CASSLGSEGAPDTQYF. Written as DNA, the CDR3 is TGTGCCAGCAGCTTGGGTAGCGAGGGGGCCCCAGATACGCAGTATTTT.

This sequence joins TRBV5-6 and TRBJ1-1; perhaps TRBD1 as D (5 bases). Germline V gene data show CDR1 as SGHDT and CDR2 as YYEEEE. Trimming took 0 bases from V and 3 from J, leaving 12 bases between them. This CDR3 has 15 residues. This CDR3 is CASSLGWEGDTEAFF. CDR3 coding DNA: TGTGCCAGCAGCTTGGGTTGGGAAGGGGACACTGAAGCTTTCTTT.

This clone was detected a few times. The CDR3 DNA reads TGTGCCAGCAGCTTAGCGGGGCCTTTCACAGATACGCAGTATTTT. Its protein product is CASSLAGPFTDTQYF. This chain links TRBV7-9 with TRBJ2-3; TRBD1 is a possible D gene (5 bases). Germline V gives CDR1 SEHNR, CDR2 FQNEAQ (reference sequence). The germline V and J ends were trimmed by 0 bases and 2 bases, with 9 bases remaining between them. The CDR3 is 15 residues long.

This clone showed up just a few times. The genes are TRBV7-2 and TRBJ2-7; D is possibly TRBD1 (5 bases). Germline-derived CDR1 and CDR2 are SGHTA and FQGNSA. CDR3 length equals 15 residues. V lost 5 bases and J 2 bases, leaving 16 bases between the germline ends. The CDR3 sequence is CASSMGSQGPYEQYF. The DNA for the CDR3 is TGTGCCAGCAGCATGGGTAGCCAGGGCCCCTACGAGCAGTACTTC.

This clone was observed a few times. This chain uses TRBV5-1 with TRBJ1-4, with 9 bases aligning to TRBD1. The CDR3 length is 14 residues. CDR1 and CDR2 (germline): SGHRS, YFSETQ. V lost 3 bases, J lost 8 bases, and 5 bases stayed unmatched. The CDR3 coding sequence is TGCGCCAGCAGCTACGGACAGGGGAGGGAAAAACTGTTTTTT. Its translation: CASSYGQGREKLFF.

This clone appeared a few times. This sequence joins TRBV7-2 and TRBJ2-3, with D uncertain. There are 16 residues in the CDR3. V dropped 2 bases and J dropped 0 bases, with 12 bases sitting between them. Germline loops: CDR1 SGHTA, CDR2 FQGNSA. CDR3 nucleotide sequence: TGTGCCAGCAGCTTAATTCGCGTCGCTAGCACAGATACGCAGTATTTT. This gives the protein CASSLIRVASTDTQYF.

This rearrangement joins TRBV2 to TRBJ2-3; TRBD1 might be the D (6 bases). Trimming removed 6 bases from V and 2 bases from J, with 12 bases in between. This CDR3 contains 14 residues. The germline V gene has CDR1 SNHLY and CDR2 FYNNEI. DNA of the CDR3: TGTGCCAGCAGCCCAGACAGGTTCACAGATACGCAGTATTTT. This encodes CASSPDRFTDTQYF.

The chain is built from TRBV14 and TRBJ2-3; D may be TRBD2 (7 bases). Germline V CDR1 and CDR2: SGHDN, FVKESK. CDR3 size: 17 residues. V was trimmed by 4 bases and J by 1 base, leaving 18 bases between them. CDR3 sequence reads: CASSPLGGEWGTDTQYF. The CDR3 DNA reads as TGTGCCAGCAGCCCCTTAGGGGGGGAGTGGGGCACAGATACGCAGTATTTT.

V gene TRBV4-1 combines with J gene TRBJ2-2; 7 nucleotides agree with TRBD2. Germline V gene data show CDR1 as MGHRA and CDR2 as YSYEKL. J was trimmed by 5 bases and V by 1 base; bases with no gene match: 10. This CDR3 comprises 17 residues. The chain's CDR3 is CASSQGSTGAGTGELFF. CDR3 DNA: TGCGCCAGCAGCCAAGGAAGTACGGGAGCGGGGACCGGGGAGCTGTTTTTT.

The V call is TRBV21-1, the J call TRBJ2-3; the listed D gene, TRBD2, was not tested against the DNA. TRBV21-1 is a recognized pseudogene. CDR3 length: 15 residues. CDR3 DNA: TGTGCCAGCAGCAAGGTAGCGGGGGGTGTAGATACGCAGTATTTT. Amino acid sequence: CASSKVAGGVDTQYF.

The V call is TRBV7-5, the J call TRBJ1-2. TRBV7-5 is termed a pseudogene. There are 13 residues in the CDR3. The CDR3 loop reads CARSPQEGYGYTF. DNA of the CDR3: TGTGCCAGAAGCCCCCAGGAGGGCTATGGCTACACCTTC.

The J gene is TRBJ2-7, the V gene TRBV27; TRBD2 aligns across 8 bases. Trimming cost V 5 bases and J 2 bases; bases outside gene matches: 2. Germline V gene lookup returns CDR1 MNHEY and CDR2 SMNVEV (reference sequence). This CDR3 region has 13 residues. This chain's CDR3 is CASSLAGTYEQYF. CDR3 coding DNA: TGTGCCAGCAGTCTAGCGGGTACCTACGAGCAGTACTTC.

This clone was seen a handful of times. A far larger clone is only one base removed, so a read error is likely. The gene calls are TRBV15 and TRBJ1-2; D uncertain. Per the germline V gene, CDR1 is LNHNV and CDR2 is YYDKDF (reference sequence). The CDR3 contains 15 residues. CDR3 nucleotide sequence: TGTGCCACCAGCTTGGCGGGGATTGGTAACTATGGCTTCACCTTC. This encodes CATSLAGIGNYGFTF.

V usage is TRBV18 and J usage is TRBJ2-7, with 7 bases identical to TRBD2. This CDR3 has 14 residues. The trim removed 3 bases at V and 7 bases at J, leaving 9 bases unmatched. Germline V lookup: CDR1 KGHSH, CDR2 LQKENI. The CDR3 sequence is CASSPRPREVEQYF. CDR3 in DNA: TGTGCCAGCTCACCTAGGCCTCGGGAGGTGGAGCAGTACTTC.

V and J are TRBV13 and TRBJ2-3; a weak D match, TRBD2 (5 bases). The CDR3 sequence is 16 residues long. V was pared by 2 bases and J by 1 base, with 13 bases between. Germline values: CDR1 PRHDT, CDR2 FYEKMQ (reference sequence). CDR3 loop: CASSLKRESGTDTQYF. The CDR3 nucleotides are TGTGCCAGCAGCTTAAAGAGGGAGTCAGGCACAGATACGCAGTATTTT.

The chain carries TRBV28 and TRBJ2-7, with 8 bases that match TRBD1. V lost 2 bases, J lost 3 bases, and 12 bases stayed unmatched. CDR3 size: 17 residues. Germline values: CDR1 MDHEN, CDR2 SYDVKM. CDR3 coding DNA: TGTGCCAGCAGTTTAAAGTTGGGGCAGGGGGCCGTCTACGAGCAGTACTTC. It is translated as CASSLKLGQGAVYEQYF.

The J gene is TRBJ1-5, the V gene TRBV28; a weak D match, TRBD1 (5 bases). Germline CDR1 MDHEN, CDR2 SYDVKM. V was pared by 6 bases and J by 5 bases, with 11 bases between. The CDR3 extends over 13 amino acids. CDR3 residues: CASRGLGDQPQHF. DNA of the CDR3: TGTGCCAGCAGGGGGTTAGGGGATCAGCCCCAGCATTTT.

The chain links TRBV18 to TRBJ2-1; 9 positions agree with TRBD2. The V and J ends lost 1 base and 4 bases, in that order; junction bases with no gene match: 2. Germline values: CDR1 KGHSH, CDR2 LQKENI. The CDR3 length is 15 residues. CDR3 in amino acids: CASSPQRGVYNEQFF. CDR3 nucleotide sequence: TGTGCCAGCTCACCACAGCGGGGGGTTTACAATGAGCAGTTCTTC. Filled out from reference TRBV18 and TRBJ2-1, the complete variable domain reads NAGVMQNPRHLVRRRGQEARLRCSPMKGHSHVYWYRQLPEEGLKFMVYLQKENIIDESGMPKERFSAEFPKEGPSILRIQQVVRGDSAAYFCASSPQRGVYNEQFFGPGTRLTVL.

This clone came up a few times. The gene calls are TRBV9 and TRBJ1-3, with D possibly being TRBD1 (6 bases). V was cut by 4 bases and J by 8 bases, with 7 bases left in between. Germline-derived CDR1 and CDR2 are SGDLS and YYNGEE. CDR3 length: 11 amino acids. The CDR3 loop reads CASSRQDTIYF. Written as DNA, the CDR3 is TGTGCCAGCAGCCGACAGGACACCATATATTTT.

V gene TRBV28 combines with J gene TRBJ2-7, with 7 bases matching TRBD2. V shed 8 bases and J 2 bases; nucleotides not matched to a gene: 15. The germline CDR1 and CDR2 sequences are MDHEN and SYDVKM. The CDR3 spans 16 residues. The CDR3 DNA sequence: TGTGCCAGCGGGGTTTCGGGGGGTCTAGGAACCTACGAGCAGTACTTC. As protein: CASGVSGGLGTYEQYF.

This CDR3 is CASSQDRGGAYYGYTF. The CDR3 coding sequence is TGTGCCAGCAGCCAAGATAGGGGGGGCGCTTACTATGGCTACACCTTC. The J gene is TRBJ1-2, the V gene TRBV4-2, with D possibly TRBD1 on 6 matching bases. Trimming took 0 bases from V and 3 from J, leaving 14 bases between them. CDR1 is LGHNA, CDR2 YNFKEQ, per germline. The CDR3 is made up of 16 amino acids.

The rearrangement joins TRBV7-9 to TRBJ2-2, with D perhaps matching TRBD2 (6 bases). The CDR3 sequence is 15 residues long. V lost 4 bases to trimming and J lost 6 bases, with 15 bases between them. Germline V CDR1 and CDR2: SEHNR, FQNEAQ (reference sequence). The CDR3 sequence: CASSSWAGTSGELFF. In DNA, the CDR3 is TGTGCCAGCAGCTCCTGGGCGGGGACTTCCGGGGAGCTGTTTTTT.